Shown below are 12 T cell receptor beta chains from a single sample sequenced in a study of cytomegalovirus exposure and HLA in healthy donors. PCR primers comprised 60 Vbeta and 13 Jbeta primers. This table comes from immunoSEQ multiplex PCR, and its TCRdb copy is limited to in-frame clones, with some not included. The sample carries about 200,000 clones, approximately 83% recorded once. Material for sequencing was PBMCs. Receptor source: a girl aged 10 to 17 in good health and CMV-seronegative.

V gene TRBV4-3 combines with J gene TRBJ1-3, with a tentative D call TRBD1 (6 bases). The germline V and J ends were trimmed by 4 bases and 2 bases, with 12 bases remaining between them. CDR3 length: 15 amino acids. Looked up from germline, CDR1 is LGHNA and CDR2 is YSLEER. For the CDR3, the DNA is TGCGCCAGCAGCCCCCTTGAGGGGGCTGGAAACACCATATATTTT. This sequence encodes CASSPLEGAGNTIYF.

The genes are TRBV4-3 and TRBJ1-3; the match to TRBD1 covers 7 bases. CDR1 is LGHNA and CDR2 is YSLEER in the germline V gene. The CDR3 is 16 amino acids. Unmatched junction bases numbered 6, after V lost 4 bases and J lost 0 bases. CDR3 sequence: CASSPGTAVSGNTIYF. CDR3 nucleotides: TGCGCCAGCAGCCCTGGGACAGCCGTCTCTGGAAACACCATATATTTT.

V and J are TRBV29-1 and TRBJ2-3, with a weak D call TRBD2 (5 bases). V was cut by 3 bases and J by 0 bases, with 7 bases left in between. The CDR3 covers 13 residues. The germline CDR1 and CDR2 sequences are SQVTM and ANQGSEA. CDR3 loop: CSVEGASTDTQYF. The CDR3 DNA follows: TGCAGCGTTGAGGGAGCTAGCACAGATACGCAGTATTTT.

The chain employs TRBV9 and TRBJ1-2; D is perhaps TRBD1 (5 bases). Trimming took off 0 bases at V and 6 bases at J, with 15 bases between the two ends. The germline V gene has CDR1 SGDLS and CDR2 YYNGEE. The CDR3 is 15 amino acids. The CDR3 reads CASSVDPTAFHGYTF. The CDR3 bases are TGTGCCAGCAGCGTAGACCCGACAGCTTTCCATGGCTACACCTTC.

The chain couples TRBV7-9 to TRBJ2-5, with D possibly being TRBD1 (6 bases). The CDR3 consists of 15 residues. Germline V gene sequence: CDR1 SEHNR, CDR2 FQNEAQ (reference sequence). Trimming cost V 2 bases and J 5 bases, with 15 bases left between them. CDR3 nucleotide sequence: TGTGCCAGCAGCTTAATAGCAGGCCAGGGGGAGACCCAGTACTTC. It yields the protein CASSLIAGQGETQYF.

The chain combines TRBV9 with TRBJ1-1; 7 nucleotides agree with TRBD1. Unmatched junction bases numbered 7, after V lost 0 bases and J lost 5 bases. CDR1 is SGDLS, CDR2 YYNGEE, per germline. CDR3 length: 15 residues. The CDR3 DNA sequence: TGTGCCAGCAGCGTAGGTACAGGGGCGGGAACTGAAGCTTTCTTT. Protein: CASSVGTGAGTEAFF.

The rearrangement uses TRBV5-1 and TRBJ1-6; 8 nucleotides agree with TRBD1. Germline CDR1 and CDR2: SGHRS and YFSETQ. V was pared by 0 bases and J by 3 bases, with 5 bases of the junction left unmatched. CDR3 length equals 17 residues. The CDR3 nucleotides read TGCGCCAGCAGCTTGGCTGGGACAGGCGGCTATAATTCACCCCTCCACTTT. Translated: CASSLAGTGGYNSPLHF.

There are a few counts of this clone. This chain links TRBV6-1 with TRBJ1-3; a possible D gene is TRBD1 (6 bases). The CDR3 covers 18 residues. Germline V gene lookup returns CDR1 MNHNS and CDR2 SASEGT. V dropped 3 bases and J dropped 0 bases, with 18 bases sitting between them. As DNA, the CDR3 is TGTGCCAGCAGTGACGGGGACGGGGGGCGAAGCTCTGGAAACACCATATATTTT. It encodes CASSDGDGGRSSGNTIYF.

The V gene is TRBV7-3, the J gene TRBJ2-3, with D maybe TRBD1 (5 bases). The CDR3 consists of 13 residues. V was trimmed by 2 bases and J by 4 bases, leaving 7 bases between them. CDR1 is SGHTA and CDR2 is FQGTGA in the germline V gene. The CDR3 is CASSLGAADTQYF. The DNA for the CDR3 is TGTGCCAGCAGCTTAGGGGCGGCAGATACGCAGTATTTT. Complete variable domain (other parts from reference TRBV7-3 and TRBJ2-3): GAGVSQTPSNKVTEKGKYVELRCDPISGHTALYWYRQSLGQGPEFLIYFQGTGAADDSGLPNDRFFAVRPEGSVSTLKIQRTERGDSAVYLCASSLGAADTQYFGPGTRLTVL.

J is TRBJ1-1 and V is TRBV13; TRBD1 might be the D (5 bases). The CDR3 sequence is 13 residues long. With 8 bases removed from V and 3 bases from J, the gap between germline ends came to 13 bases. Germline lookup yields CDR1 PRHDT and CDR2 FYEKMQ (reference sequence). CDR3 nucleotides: TGTGCCAGCGGGGGGGTGTCGGACACTGAAGCTTTCTTT. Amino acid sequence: CASGGVSDTEAFF.

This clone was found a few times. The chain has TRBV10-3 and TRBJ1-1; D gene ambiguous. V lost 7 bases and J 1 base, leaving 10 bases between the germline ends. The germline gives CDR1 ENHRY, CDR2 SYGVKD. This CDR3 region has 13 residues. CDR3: CAITAVRNTEAFF. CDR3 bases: TGTGCCATCACAGCGGTCAGGAACACTGAAGCTTTCTTT.

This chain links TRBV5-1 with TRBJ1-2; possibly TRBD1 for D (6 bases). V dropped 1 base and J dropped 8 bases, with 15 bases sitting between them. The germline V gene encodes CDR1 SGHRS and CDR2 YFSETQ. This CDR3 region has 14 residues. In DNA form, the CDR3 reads TGCGCCAGCAGCTTGAGGGCAGGGGCTGAGGGCTACACCTTC. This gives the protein CASSLRAGAEGYTF.